The clone carrying this T cell receptor beta chain has a handful of counts. Its antigen is not identified. Sequencing used immunoSEQ multiplex PCR; TCRdb keeps in-frame clones, though not all of them. The data contain 36,000 or so clones, around 80% of them seen just once; the ten biggest clones take up 11%. The sample is drawn from a study of OX40 agonist ivuxolimab in advanced cancers. Study conclusions and caveats: Both CD4+ and CD8+ T cell populations in blood had undergone clonal expansion by week 6 at 0.1 to 3.0 mg/kg.

This CDR3 has 12 residues. Germline assignment: CDR1 SGHAT and CDR2 FQNNGV. With 5 bases removed from V and 3 bases from J, the gap between germline ends came to 8 bases. The sequenced sample was CD4+ or CD8+ T cells sorted from blood, obtained in a trial of the OX40 agonist ivuxolimab. The rearrangement joins TRBV11-2 to TRBJ2-7; no definite D call. The source of this sequence is an adult with an advanced solid tumor such as melanoma, head and neck, liver or kidney cancer. The CDR3 sequence is CASSNNSYEQYF. DNA for the CDR3: TGTGCCAGCAGCAATAACAGCTACGAGCAGTACTTC.